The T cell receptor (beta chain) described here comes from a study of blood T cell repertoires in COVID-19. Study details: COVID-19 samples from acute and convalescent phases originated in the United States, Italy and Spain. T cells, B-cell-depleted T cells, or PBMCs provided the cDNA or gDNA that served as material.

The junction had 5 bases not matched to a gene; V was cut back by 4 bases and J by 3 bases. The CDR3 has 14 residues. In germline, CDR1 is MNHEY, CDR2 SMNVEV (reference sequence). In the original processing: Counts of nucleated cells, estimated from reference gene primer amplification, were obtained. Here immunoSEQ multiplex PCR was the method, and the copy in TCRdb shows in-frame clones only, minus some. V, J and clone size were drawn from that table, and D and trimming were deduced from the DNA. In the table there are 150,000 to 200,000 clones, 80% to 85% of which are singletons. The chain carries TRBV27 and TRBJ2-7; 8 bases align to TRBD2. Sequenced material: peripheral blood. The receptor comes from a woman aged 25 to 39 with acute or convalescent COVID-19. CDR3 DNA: TGTGCCAGCAGTTGGTCTAGCGGGTTCTACGAGCAGTACTTC. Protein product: CASSWSSGFYEQYF.